The 28 T cell receptor beta chains listed next were all sequenced from one sample in a study of shared clonotypes between healthy human individuals. Sequenced by immunoSEQ multiplex PCR; TCRdb stores in-frame clones only, minus some. The sample has 2 million to 2.5 million clones, approximately 93% seen once. Sequences were obtained from naive CD4+ T cells from PBMCs. The subset here: CD45RA+ positively selected. The receptors derive from a man aged 18-30 years in good health. Some clones in this sample may be carry-over from other donors' samples.

J is TRBJ2-2 and V is TRBV7-9; D may be TRBD1 (5 bases). Germline lookup yields CDR1 SEHNR and CDR2 FQNEAQ (reference sequence). The germline V and J ends were trimmed by 1 base and 6 bases, with 12 bases remaining between them. The CDR3 sequence is 15 residues long. The CDR3 spells CASSLGQGRAGELFF. DNA of the CDR3: TGTGCCAGCAGCTTAGGGCAGGGAAGAGCCGGGGAGCTGTTTTTT. Drawing the rest from reference TRBV7-9 and TRBJ2-2, the complete variable domain is DTGVSQNPRHKITKRGQNVTFRCDPISEHNRLYWYRQTLGQGPEFLTYFQNEAQLEKSRLLSDRFSAERPKGSFSTLEIQRTEQGDSAMYLCASSLGQGRAGELFFGEGSRLTVL.

The rearrangement joins TRBV18 to TRBJ1-4; D not certain. Trimming stripped 0 bases from V and 4 bases from J, with 15 bases between. This CDR3 is built from 17 residues. CDR1 KGHSH and CDR2 LQKENI come from the germline V gene. The CDR3, as DNA: TGTGCCAGCTCACCACCGAATGGCAGGACCCTTAATGAAAAACTGTTTTTT. Translating gives CASSPPNGRTLNEKLFF.

The chain employs TRBV2 and TRBJ2-5; D is perhaps TRBD1 (6 bases). The CDR3 extends over 15 amino acids. The germline V and J ends were trimmed by 3 bases and 2 bases, with 13 bases remaining between them. Germline CDR1 SNHLY, CDR2 FYNNEI. The DNA for the CDR3 is TGTGCCAGCAGTGAGAGAACAGGGCGACAAGAGACCCAGTACTTC. It is translated as CASSERTGRQETQYF.

This clone was counted a single time. The chain is built from TRBV27 and TRBJ2-5; tentative D call: TRBD2 (6 bases). Germline-derived CDR1 and CDR2 are MNHEY and SMNVEV (reference sequence). CDR3 length: 16 amino acids. V was shortened by 5 bases and J by 1 base, with 17 bases between the two germline ends. CDR3 loop: CASSTSTRGIQETQYF. The CDR3 nucleotides read TGTGCCAGCAGTACCTCTACCCGCGGGATCCAAGAGACCCAGTACTTC.

The V gene is TRBV6-1, the J gene TRBJ2-1, with D unresolved. CDR3 length: 12 residues. Germline CDR1 MNHNS, CDR2 SASEGT. Trimming removed 4 bases from V and 7 bases from J, with 8 bases in between. CDR3 coding DNA: TGTGCCAGCAGTGGGTTCGGGAATGAGCAGTTCTTC. Protein: CASSGFGNEQFF.

The chain has TRBV27 and TRBJ1-2; 9 positions match TRBD1. Germline-derived CDR1 and CDR2 are MNHEY and SMNVEV (reference sequence). The CDR3 has 14 residues. The J segment lost 5 bases and the V segment lost 0 bases, leaving 1 base of the junction unmatched. The CDR3 nucleotides read TGTGCCAGCAGTTTATCGGGGACAGGGTATGGCTACACCTTC. It is translated as CASSLSGTGYGYTF.

This clone has just one count. The CDR3 DNA follows: TGTGCCACCAGCAGAGAAGGACTAGCGGGGATCTACGAGCAGTACTTC. It is translated as CATSREGLAGIYEQYF. The chain couples TRBV15 to TRBJ2-7, with 12 bases matching TRBD2. Germline CDR1 LNHNV, CDR2 YYDKDF (reference sequence). This CDR3 region has 16 residues. V trimming: 0 bases; J trimming: 3 bases; junction bases outside the gene matches: 3. Together with reference TRBV15 and TRBJ2-7, the CDR3 gives the full variable domain: DAMVIQNPRYQVTQFGKPVTLSCSQTLNHNVMYWYQQKSSQAPKLLFHYYDKDFNNEADTPDNFQSRRPNTSFCFLDIRSPGLGDTAMYLCATSREGLAGIYEQYFGPGTRLTVT.

CDR3 amino acids: CASSQEGGKLFF. In DNA form, the CDR3 reads TGTGCCAGCAGCCAAGAGGGTGGAAAACTGTTTTTT. V is TRBV4-2 and J is TRBJ1-4; D is undetermined. Germline-derived CDR1 and CDR2 are LGHNA and YNFKEQ. V lost 0 bases, J lost 10 bases, and 6 bases lay in between. CDR3 length equals 12 residues.

V is TRBV29-1 and J is TRBJ2-3, with D perhaps TRBD1 or TRBD2 (5 bases each). CDR1 is SQVTM and CDR2 is ANQGSEA in the germline V gene. The CDR3 has 13 amino acids. With 5 bases removed from V and 2 bases from J, the gap between germline ends came to 11 bases. CDR3 amino acids: CSVRGINTDTQYF. The CDR3 coding sequence is TGCAGCGTTCGGGGCATAAACACAGATACGCAGTATTTT.

The chain recombines TRBV28 with TRBJ2-7; 10 positions agree with TRBD1. Germline CDR1 and CDR2: MDHEN and SYDVKM. Trimming at V came to 7 bases and at J to 3 bases, leaving 18 bases not matched to a gene. This CDR3 is built from 18 residues. The CDR3 spells CASTKQPWGQGFGYEQYF. The DNA of the CDR3 is TGTGCCAGCACCAAACAGCCATGGGGACAGGGGTTTGGCTACGAGCAGTACTTC.

This chain links TRBV10-3 with TRBJ1-4; TRBD1 aligns across 8 bases. Germline trimming cut 4 bases from V and 4 bases from J; bases unmatched to any gene: 2. The CDR3 loop spans 14 amino acids. Germline CDR1 ENHRY, CDR2 SYGVKD. CDR3: CAISADRGNEKLFF. For the CDR3, the DNA is TGTGCCATCAGTGCCGACAGGGGTAATGAAAAACTGTTTTTT.

This chain joins TRBV4-2 and TRBJ2-3; no clear D. V lost 2 bases, J lost 4 bases, and 19 bases lay in between. This CDR3 spans 17 amino acids. Germline CDR1 and CDR2: LGHNA and YNFKEQ. CDR3 DNA sequence: TGTGCCAGCAGCCAAATCAGTCCTTACCCAGGCTCAGATACGCAGTATTTT. This encodes CASSQISPYPGSDTQYF.

This chain uses TRBV27 with TRBJ2-7; maybe TRBD2 (6 bases). The germline CDR1 and CDR2 sequences are MNHEY and SMNVEV (reference sequence). The length of the CDR3 is 14 residues. With 2 bases removed from V and 3 bases from J, the gap between germline ends came to 11 bases. The DNA of the CDR3 is TGTGCCAGCAGTTTACGGGAGAACCACTACGAGCAGTACTTC. Its protein product is CASSLRENHYEQYF.

The rearrangement links TRBV28 to TRBJ2-7; D gene uncertain. The CDR3 consists of 15 residues. V lost 8 bases and J 4 bases, leaving 21 bases between the germline ends. Per germline, CDR1 MDHEN and CDR2 SYDVKM. The CDR3: CASRTALRLVYEQYF. CDR3 nucleotide sequence: TGTGCCAGCCGAACCGCCCTTCGTCTGGTTTACGAGCAGTACTTC. Drawing the rest from reference TRBV28 and TRBJ2-7, the complete variable domain is DVKVTQSSRYLVKRTGEKVFLECVQDMDHENMFWYRQDPGLGLRLIYFSYDVKMKEKGDIPEGYSVSREKKERFSLILESASTNQTSMYLCASRTALRLVYEQYFGPGTRLTVT.

The genes are TRBV29-1 and TRBJ1-2, with 9 nucleotides matching TRBD1. The CDR3 consists of 15 residues. V lost 6 bases and J lost 5; bases outside the gene matches: 13. From germline, CDR1 is SQVTM and CDR2 ANQGSEA. CDR3 protein: CSVARNRDRVYGYTF. The CDR3 nucleotides read TGCAGCGTAGCAAGAAACCGGGACAGGGTTTATGGCTACACCTTC.

CDR3 protein: CASSYWTGGRNTEAFF. The CDR3 DNA reads as TGTGCCAGCAGTTATTGGACAGGGGGCCGGAACACTGAAGCTTTCTTT. The chain combines TRBV6-5 with TRBJ1-1, with 11 positions matching TRBD1. Germline-derived CDR1 and CDR2 are MNHEY and SVGAGI. The CDR3 spans 16 residues. V was pared by 3 bases and J by 1 base, with 4 bases of the junction left unmatched.

Only one count was recorded for this clone. The genes are TRBV27 and TRBJ2-7; 7 bases match TRBD1. This CDR3 contains 15 residues. After removal of 1 base from V and 3 bases from J, the junction contained 6 bases not matched to a gene. Germline lookup yields CDR1 MNHEY and CDR2 SMNVEV (reference sequence). The CDR3 spells CASSLLGTAFYEQYF. The CDR3 DNA reads TGTGCCAGCAGTTTATTAGGGACAGCCTTCTACGAGCAGTACTTC.

This clone came up a few times. The CDR3 reads CASSSEGVRNQPQHF. In nucleotides, the CDR3 is TGTGCCAGCAGCTCAGAAGGGGTCCGGAATCAGCCCCAGCATTTT. The chain has TRBV7-8 and TRBJ1-5, with a possible D match to TRBD1 (5 bases). Between the trimmed V and J ends, which lost 4 bases and 4 bases, there was a span of 14 bases. Per germline, CDR1 SGHVS and CDR2 FQNEAQ. The CDR3 sequence is 15 residues long.

The V gene is TRBV4-2, the J gene TRBJ1-4, with 10 nucleotides matching TRBD1. V shed 1 base and J 8 bases; nucleotides not matched to a gene: 4. Germline V lookup: CDR1 LGHNA, CDR2 YNFKEQ. There are 15 residues in the CDR3. The CDR3 reads CASSQGTGGREKLFF. The DNA for the CDR3 is TGTGCCAGCAGCCAAGGGACAGGGGGAAGGGAAAAACTGTTTTTT.

This rearrangement joins TRBV18 to TRBJ2-7; D is possibly TRBD1 (5 bases). The germline V and J ends were trimmed by 5 bases and 5 bases, with 7 bases remaining between them. The CDR3 is made up of 11 amino acids. The germline gives CDR1 KGHSH, CDR2 LQKENI. CDR3 loop: CASSLGHEQYF. The DNA for the CDR3 is TGTGCCAGCTCATTGGGGCACGAGCAGTACTTC.

This chain joins TRBV5-1 and TRBJ2-5; weak D call: TRBD2 (6 bases). Germline V lookup: CDR1 SGHRS, CDR2 YFSETQ. There are 15 residues in the CDR3. V lost 4 bases, J lost 5 bases, and 18 bases lay in between. CDR3 in DNA: TGCGCCAGCAGCCCAGGGACTCTATCGAGGGAGACCCAGTACTTC. Protein: CASSPGTLSRETQYF.

V and J are TRBV6-6 and TRBJ2-5; TRBD1 agrees at 8 bases. V lost 5 bases to trimming and J lost 4 bases; unmatched junction nucleotides: 12. The CDR3 has 16 amino acids. Germline loops: CDR1 MNHNY, CDR2 SVGAGI (reference sequence). The CDR3 sequence: CASSTPATGAGETQYF. CDR3 nucleotides: TGTGCCAGCAGTACCCCGGCGACAGGGGCAGGAGAGACCCAGTACTTC.

This rearrangement joins TRBV19 to TRBJ1-2, with TRBD1 matching over 9 bases. Germline trimming cut 5 bases from V and 7 bases from J; bases unmatched to any gene: 14. This CDR3 has 16 amino acids. The germline CDR1 and CDR2 sequences are LNHDA and SQIVND (reference sequence). The CDR3 loop is CASSLQQGALVFGYTF. CDR3 nucleotides: TGTGCCAGTAGTCTCCAACAGGGGGCGCTTGTTTTTGGCTACACCTTC.

CDR3 sequence reads: CASSSRTGTDSYEQYF. CDR3 sequence (DNA): TGTGCCAGCAGCTCCCGGACCGGGACGGATTCGTACGAGCAGTACTTC. The chain couples TRBV7-6 to TRBJ2-7; the D call may be TRBD1 or TRBD2 (5 bases each). Germline V lookup: CDR1 SGHVS, CDR2 FNYEAQ. The ends were cut back, 4 bases at V and 4 bases at J, with 20 bases in the middle. This CDR3 contains 16 residues.

J is TRBJ1-5 and V is TRBV7-8, with 8 positions matching TRBD1. From germline, CDR1 is SGHVS and CDR2 FQNEAQ. The trim removed 2 bases at V and 4 bases at J, leaving 16 bases unmatched. CDR3 length: 19 residues. The CDR3 nucleotides are TGTGCCAGCAGCTTATTTTACCGACCGGGACAGGATTCAAATCAGCCCCAGCATTTT. It yields the protein CASSLFYRPGQDSNQPQHF.

The V gene is TRBV11-2, the J gene TRBJ2-5; D may be TRBD1 or TRBD2 (5 bases each). The CDR3 extends over 15 amino acids. The germline V and J ends were trimmed by 4 bases and 4 bases, with 16 bases remaining between them. Germline V gene lookup returns CDR1 SGHAT and CDR2 FQNNGV. Here the CDR3 DNA reads TGTGCCAGCAGCTCGGGGCGCCGGGTTGCAGAGACCCAGTACTTC. It is translated as CASSSGRRVAETQYF.

This chain links TRBV19 with TRBJ1-2; 7 bases are a match to TRBD1. This CDR3 contains 15 residues. Trimming cost V 7 bases and J 2 bases; bases outside gene matches: 10. Germline V CDR1 and CDR2: LNHDA, SQIVND (reference sequence). The CDR3 sequence is CASTDRQGWNYGYTF. CDR3 sequence (DNA): TGTGCCAGTACCGATAGACAGGGCTGGAACTATGGCTACACCTTC.

The chain joins TRBV7-8 to TRBJ2-2; 12 bases map to TRBD2. The length of the CDR3 is 15 residues. The V and J ends lost 5 bases and 6 bases, in that order; junction bases with no gene match: 4. Looked up from germline, CDR1 is SGHVS and CDR2 is FQNEAQ. This CDR3 reads CASSAPSGRAGELFF. The CDR3 bases are TGTGCCAGCAGCGCCCCTAGCGGGAGGGCCGGGGAGCTGTTTTTT.